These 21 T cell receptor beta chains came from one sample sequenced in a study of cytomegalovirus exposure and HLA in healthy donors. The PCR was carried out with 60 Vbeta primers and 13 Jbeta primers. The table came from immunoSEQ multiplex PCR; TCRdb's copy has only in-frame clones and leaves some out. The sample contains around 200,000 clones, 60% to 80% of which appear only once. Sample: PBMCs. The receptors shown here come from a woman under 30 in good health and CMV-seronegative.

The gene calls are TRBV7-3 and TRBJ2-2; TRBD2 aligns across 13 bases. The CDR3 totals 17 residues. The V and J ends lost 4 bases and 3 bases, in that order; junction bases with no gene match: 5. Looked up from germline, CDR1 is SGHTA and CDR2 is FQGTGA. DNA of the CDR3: TGTGCCAGCAGCTCGGGACTAGCGGGACCCTACACCGGGGAGCTGTTTTTT. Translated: CASSSGLAGPYTGELFF.

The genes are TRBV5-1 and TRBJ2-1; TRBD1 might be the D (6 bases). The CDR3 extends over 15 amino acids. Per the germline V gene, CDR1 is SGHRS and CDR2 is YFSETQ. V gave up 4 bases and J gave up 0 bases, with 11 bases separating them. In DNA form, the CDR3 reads TGCGCCAGCAGCACCGACAGGAGCTCCTACAATGAGCAGTTCTTC. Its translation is CASSTDRSSYNEQFF.

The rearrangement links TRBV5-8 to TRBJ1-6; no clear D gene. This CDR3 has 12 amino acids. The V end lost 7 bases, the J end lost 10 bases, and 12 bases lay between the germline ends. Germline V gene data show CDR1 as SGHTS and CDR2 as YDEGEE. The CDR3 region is CASGQLVSPLHF. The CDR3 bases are TGTGCCAGCGGGCAGTTAGTCTCACCCCTCCACTTT.

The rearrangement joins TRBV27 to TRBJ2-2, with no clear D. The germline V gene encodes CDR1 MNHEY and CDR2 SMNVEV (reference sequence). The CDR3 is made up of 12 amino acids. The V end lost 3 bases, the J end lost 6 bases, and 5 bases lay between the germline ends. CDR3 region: CASSLSAGELFF. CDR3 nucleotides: TGTGCCAGCAGTTTGAGCGCCGGGGAGCTGTTTTTT.

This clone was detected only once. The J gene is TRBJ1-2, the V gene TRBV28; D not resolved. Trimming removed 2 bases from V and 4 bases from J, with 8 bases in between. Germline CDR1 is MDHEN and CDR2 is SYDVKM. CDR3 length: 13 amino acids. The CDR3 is CASSLMGSYGYTF. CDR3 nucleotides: TGTGCCAGCAGTTTAATGGGGAGCTATGGCTACACCTTC.

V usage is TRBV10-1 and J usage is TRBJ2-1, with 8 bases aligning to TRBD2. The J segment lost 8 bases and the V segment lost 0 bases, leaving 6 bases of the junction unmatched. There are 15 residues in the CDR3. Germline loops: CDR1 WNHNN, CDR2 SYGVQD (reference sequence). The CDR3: CASSESGLGFDEQFF. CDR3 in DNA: TGCGCCAGCAGTGAGTCGGGACTAGGATTCGATGAGCAGTTCTTC.

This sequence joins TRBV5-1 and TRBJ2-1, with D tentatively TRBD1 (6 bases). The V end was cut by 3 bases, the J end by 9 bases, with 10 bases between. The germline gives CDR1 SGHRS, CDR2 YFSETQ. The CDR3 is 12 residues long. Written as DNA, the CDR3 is TGCGCCAGCAGCTCCCCAGGGGTTGAGCAGTTCTTC. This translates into CASSSPGVEQFF.

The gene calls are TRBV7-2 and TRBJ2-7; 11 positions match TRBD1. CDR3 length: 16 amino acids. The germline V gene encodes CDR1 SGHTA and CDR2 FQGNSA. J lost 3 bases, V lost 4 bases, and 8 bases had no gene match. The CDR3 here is CASSSRTGGAIYEQYF. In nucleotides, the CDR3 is TGTGCCAGCAGCTCACGGACAGGGGGCGCAATCTACGAGCAGTACTTC.

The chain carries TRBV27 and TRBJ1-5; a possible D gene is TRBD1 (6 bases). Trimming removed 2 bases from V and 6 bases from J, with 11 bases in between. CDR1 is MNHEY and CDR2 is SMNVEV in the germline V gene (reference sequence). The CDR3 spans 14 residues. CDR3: CASSLSAGVQPQHF. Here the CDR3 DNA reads TGTGCCAGCAGTTTAAGCGCAGGGGTTCAGCCCCAGCATTTT.

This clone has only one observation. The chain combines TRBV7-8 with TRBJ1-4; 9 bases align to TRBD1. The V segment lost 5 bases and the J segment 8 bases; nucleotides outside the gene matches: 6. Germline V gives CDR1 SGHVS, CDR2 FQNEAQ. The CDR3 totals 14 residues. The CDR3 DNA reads TGTGCCAGCAGCCGGGGACAGGGAAAAGAAAAACTGTTTTTT. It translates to CASSRGQGKEKLFF.

The CDR3 DNA is TGTGCCAGCAGTGAGAGGGATCGTTTCGGGGAGCTGTTTTTT. This translates into CASSERDRFGELFF. This chain connects TRBV6-1 to TRBJ2-2; possibly TRBD2 for D (5 bases). The CDR3 covers 14 residues. Trimming took off 3 bases at V and 7 bases at J, with 12 bases between the two ends. The germline CDR1 and CDR2 sequences are MNHNS and SASEGT.

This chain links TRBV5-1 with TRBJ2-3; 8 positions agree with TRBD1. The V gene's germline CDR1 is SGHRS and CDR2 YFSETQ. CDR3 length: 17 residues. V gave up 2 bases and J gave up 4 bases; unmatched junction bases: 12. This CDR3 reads CASSFLAGTGGSDTQYF. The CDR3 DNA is TGCGCCAGCAGCTTCTTGGCCGGGACAGGAGGATCAGATACGCAGTATTTT.

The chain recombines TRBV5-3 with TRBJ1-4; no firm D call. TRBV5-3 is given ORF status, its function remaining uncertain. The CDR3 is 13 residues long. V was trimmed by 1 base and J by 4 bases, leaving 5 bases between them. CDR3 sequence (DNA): TGTGCCAGAAGCTTGACGGGTAATGAAAAACTGTTTTTT. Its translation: CARSLTGNEKLFF.

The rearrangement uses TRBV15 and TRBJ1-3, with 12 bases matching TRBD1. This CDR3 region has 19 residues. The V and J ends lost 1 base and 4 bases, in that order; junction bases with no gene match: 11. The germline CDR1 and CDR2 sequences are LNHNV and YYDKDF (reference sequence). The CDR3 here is CATSRGSAGTGGPGNTIYF. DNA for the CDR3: TGTGCCACCAGCAGAGGTTCCGCCGGGACAGGGGGCCCCGGAAACACCATATATTTT.

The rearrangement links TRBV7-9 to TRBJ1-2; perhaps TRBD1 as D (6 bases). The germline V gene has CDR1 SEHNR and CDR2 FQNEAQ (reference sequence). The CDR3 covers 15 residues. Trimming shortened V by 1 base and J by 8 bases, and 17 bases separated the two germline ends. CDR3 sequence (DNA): TGTGCCAGCAGCTTAGGGGAGGGGGTGTTGAAGGGCTACACCTTC. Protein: CASSLGEGVLKGYTF.

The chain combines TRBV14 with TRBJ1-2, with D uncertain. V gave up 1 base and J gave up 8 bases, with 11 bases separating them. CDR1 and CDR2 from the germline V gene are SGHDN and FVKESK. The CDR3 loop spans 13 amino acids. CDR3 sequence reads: CASSQVSATGYTF. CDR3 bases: TGTGCCAGCAGCCAAGTATCAGCGACCGGCTACACCTTC.

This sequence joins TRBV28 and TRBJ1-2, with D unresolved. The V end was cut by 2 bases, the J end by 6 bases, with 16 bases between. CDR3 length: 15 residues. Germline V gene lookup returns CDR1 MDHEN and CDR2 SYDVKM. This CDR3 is CASSLTGGGPNGYTF. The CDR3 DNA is TGTGCCAGCAGTTTAACGGGTGGAGGGCCCAATGGCTACACCTTC.

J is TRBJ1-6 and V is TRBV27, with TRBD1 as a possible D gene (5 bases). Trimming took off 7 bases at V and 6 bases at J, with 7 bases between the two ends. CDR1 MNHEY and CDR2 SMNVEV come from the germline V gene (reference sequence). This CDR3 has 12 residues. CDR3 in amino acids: CASKDTNSPLHF. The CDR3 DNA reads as TGTGCCAGCAAGGACACTAATTCACCCCTCCACTTT.

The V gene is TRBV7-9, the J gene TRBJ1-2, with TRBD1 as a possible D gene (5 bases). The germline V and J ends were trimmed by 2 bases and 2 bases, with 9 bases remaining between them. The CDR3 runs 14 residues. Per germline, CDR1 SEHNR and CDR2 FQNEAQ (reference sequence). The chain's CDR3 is CASSLSQGNYGYTF. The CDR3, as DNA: TGTGCCAGCAGCTTATCGCAGGGAAACTATGGCTACACCTTC.

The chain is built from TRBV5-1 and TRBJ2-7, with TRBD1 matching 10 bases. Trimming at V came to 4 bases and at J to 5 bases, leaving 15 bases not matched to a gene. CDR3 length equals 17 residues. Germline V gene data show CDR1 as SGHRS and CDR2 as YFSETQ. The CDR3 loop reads CASSGTFPGQGNHEQYF. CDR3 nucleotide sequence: TGCGCCAGCAGCGGGACCTTCCCGGGACAGGGGAACCACGAGCAGTACTTC.

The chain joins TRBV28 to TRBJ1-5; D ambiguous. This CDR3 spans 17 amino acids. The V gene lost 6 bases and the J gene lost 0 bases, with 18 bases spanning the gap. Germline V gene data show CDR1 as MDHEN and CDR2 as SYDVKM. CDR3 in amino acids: CASSYRIFTYSNQPQHF. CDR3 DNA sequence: TGTGCCAGCAGCTACCGCATATTTACCTATAGCAATCAGCCCCAGCATTTT.